The clone carrying this TCR beta chain was seen many times. This sample was included in a study of CD8+CD57+ T cells in acquired aplastic anemia. Germline V gives CDR1 KGHSH, CDR2 LQKENI. Trimming cost V 5 bases and J 8 bases; bases outside gene matches: 9. The CDR3 is 15 amino acids. Researchers used genomic DNA as the template to profile TCR beta VDJ and CDR3. From the reads, TCRdb called clonotypes with MiXCR, one entry per CDR3 protein. The sample yields about 200,000 distinct CDR3 sequences, roughly 35% seen once. The rearrangement joins TRBV18 to TRBJ1-6; 7 positions agree with TRBD1. The sequence was obtained from a human donor in good health, serving as a control. The sample taken for sequencing was sorted CD4+, CD8+, or CD8+CD57+ T cells (not recorded which) from PBMCs. CDR3 bases: TGTGCCAGCTCATACCTACAGGGGCACGATTCACCCCTCCACTTT. Its protein product is CASSYLQGHDSPLHF.